Sequencing of this TCR beta chain was carried out in a study of blood T cell repertoires in COVID-19. On the study more broadly: Whether acute or convalescent, the COVID-19 samples came from the United States, Italy and Spain. PBMCs, B-cell-depleted T cells, or T cells provided the cDNA or gDNA that made up the material.

In the original analysis: Estimates of nucleated cell counts were drawn from the amplification of reference gene primers. The data were produced by immunoSEQ multiplex PCR, yet TCRdb's version contains in-frame clones alone and is incomplete. V, J and clone size reflect that table, while D and trimming were determined from the DNA. The repertoire includes a few hundred thousand clones, 65% to 85% of them detected once, and 9.5% to 15% sits in the top ten. Trimming shortened V by 5 bases and J by 6 bases, and 7 bases separated the two germline ends. The CDR3 spans 12 residues. Germline V gives CDR1 KGHSH, CDR2 LQKENI.

The sequenced sample consisted of peripheral blood. This chain joins TRBV18 and TRBJ2-2; weak D call: TRBD1 (5 bases). The origin of this receptor is a human donor in a cohort sampled during active COVID-19. The CDR3 reads CASSNRSGELFF. Here the CDR3 DNA reads TGTGCCAGCTCAAACAGGTCCGGGGAGCTGTTTTTT.